What follows are 12 T cell receptor beta chains derived from one specimen sequenced in a study of beta chain features in type 1 diabetes. Expressed TCRB transcripts were sequenced because the isolated RNA had all been reverse transcribed beforehand. Assay: immunoSEQ multiplex PCR; the TCRdb copy retains only in-frame clones and omits some. The table has about 140,000 clones, roughly 9.7% seen once. The specimen was central memory CD4+ T cells from blood. These receptors were taken from a woman aged 35 to 49 in good health.

Many counts were recorded for this clone. The V and J genes are TRBV7-8 and TRBJ1-6; TRBD1 matches 10 bases. The CDR3 has 16 residues. Trimming cost V 5 bases and J 7 bases; bases outside gene matches: 8. In germline, CDR1 is SGHVS, CDR2 FQNEAQ. CDR3 protein: CASSPPGQGLNSPLHF. DNA for the CDR3: TGTGCCAGCAGCCCCCCGGGACAGGGGTTGAATTCACCCCTCCACTTT.

This clone was observed a few times. The chain has TRBV9 and TRBJ1-6; D is unclear. CDR1 and CDR2 (germline): SGDLS, YYNGEE. This CDR3 has 14 residues. V lost 0 bases and J 8 bases, leaving 9 bases between the germline ends. The chain's CDR3 is CASSVAGGDSPLHF. In DNA, the CDR3 is TGTGCCAGCAGCGTAGCGGGCGGGGATTCACCCCTCCACTTT.

This clone came up a few times. This chain links TRBV7-2 with TRBJ2-2; the match to TRBD1 covers 12 bases. Losses at the gene ends were 0 bases for V and 2 bases for J; bases not matched to a gene: 4. The CDR3 consists of 18 residues. The germline gives CDR1 SGHTA, CDR2 FQGNSA. The CDR3, as DNA: TGTGCCAGCAGCTTAGCGGGACAGGGGGCGGGAAACACCGGGGAGCTGTTTTTT. This translates into CASSLAGQGAGNTGELFF.

The chain couples TRBV27 to TRBJ2-5; D is possibly TRBD1 (5 bases). The CDR3 is 15 residues long. The V end was cut by 2 bases, the J end by 2 bases, with 12 bases between. Germline CDR1 and CDR2: MNHEY and SMNVEV (reference sequence). The DNA for the CDR3 is TGTGCCAGCAGTTTAAGCAGGGAACCACAAGAGACCCAGTACTTC. Amino acids: CASSLSREPQETQYF.

The chain joins TRBV7-9 to TRBJ1-2, with 10 nucleotides matching TRBD1. J lost 8 bases, V lost 6 bases, and 6 bases had no gene match. Germline CDR1 reads SEHNR; CDR2 reads FQNEAQ (reference sequence). The CDR3 sequence is 13 residues long. The CDR3 is CASSQTGGFGYTF. CDR3 DNA: TGTGCCAGCAGTCAGACAGGGGGCTTCGGCTACACCTTC.

This clone has a handful of counts. The rearrangement joins TRBV7-9 to TRBJ1-5, with unresolved D. The CDR3 is 12 residues long. Deletions cut 7 bases from V and 6 bases from J, with 10 bases between. From germline, CDR1 is SEHNR and CDR2 FQNEAQ (reference sequence). The CDR3 loop reads CASTPLSQPQHF. The CDR3 coding sequence is TGTGCCAGCACTCCTTTGAGTCAGCCCCAGCATTTT.

This clone occurred a few times. V and J are TRBV12-5 and TRBJ2-5; TRBD1 might be the D (7 bases). V was shortened by 1 base and J by 6 bases, with 12 bases between the two germline ends. Germline V gene data show CDR1 as LGHNT and CDR2 as FRNRAP. The CDR3 is 14 residues long. This CDR3 reads CASGLGGTDQTQYF. CDR3 bases: TGTGCTAGTGGTTTGGGCGGGACAGATCAGACCCAGTACTTC.

The CDR3 region has the DNA TGTGCCAGCAGCTTATCAGGTGTTGGCTACACCTTC. Encoded protein: CASSLSGVGYTF. V gene TRBV7-9 combines with J gene TRBJ1-2; no reliable D call. This CDR3 has 12 amino acids. Looked up from germline, CDR1 is SEHNR and CDR2 is FQNEAQ (reference sequence). Deletions cut 2 bases from V and 7 bases from J, with 8 bases between. Looking up the rest from reference TRBV7-9 and TRBJ1-2 gives the full variable domain: DTGVSQNPRHKITKRGQNVTFRCDPISEHNRLYWYRQTLGQGPEFLTYFQNEAQLEKSRLLSDRFSAERPKGSFSTLEIQRTEQGDSAMYLCASSLSGVGYTFGSGTRLTVV.

This clone was counted at least ten times. The rearrangement joins TRBV29-1 to TRBJ2-1; 8 bases are a match to TRBD2. This CDR3 region has 13 residues. Germline-derived CDR1 and CDR2 are SQVTM and ANQGSEA. V shed 5 bases and J 8 bases; nucleotides not matched to a gene: 8. CDR3 nucleotides: TGCAGCGTTACCAGCGGGGGAGGCGATGAGCAGTTCTTC. The encoded protein is CSVTSGGGDEQFF.

A few counts support this clone. This sequence joins TRBV2 and TRBJ1-1; 9 positions agree with TRBD1. Trimming took 4 bases from V and 1 from J; bases not matched to a gene: 4. The CDR3 has 15 amino acids. Germline V lookup: CDR1 SNHLY, CDR2 FYNNEI. The CDR3 sequence is CASSAQGARNTEAFF. The CDR3 DNA reads TGTGCCAGCAGTGCACAGGGGGCTCGGAACACTGAAGCTTTCTTT.

The chain joins TRBV29-1 to TRBJ1-1; no clear D. The CDR3 spans 13 residues. V shed 4 bases and J shed 4 bases, with 13 bases lying between them. Germline V lookup: CDR1 SQVTM, CDR2 ANQGSEA. CDR3 protein: CSVGAPAATEAFF. In DNA, the CDR3 is TGCAGCGTTGGGGCTCCCGCCGCCACTGAAGCTTTCTTT.

This clone came up a few times. The rearrangement uses TRBV5-4 and TRBJ2-7; 8 nucleotides align to TRBD1. Germline loops: CDR1 SGHNT, CDR2 YYREEE (reference sequence). This CDR3 spans 15 amino acids. The V gene end was trimmed by 2 bases and the J gene end by 12 bases; junction bases not matched to a gene: 16. The CDR3 reads CASSLTGTGSFPPYF. CDR3 coding DNA: TGTGCCAGCAGCTTAACCGGGACAGGCTCTTTTCCCCCGTACTTC.